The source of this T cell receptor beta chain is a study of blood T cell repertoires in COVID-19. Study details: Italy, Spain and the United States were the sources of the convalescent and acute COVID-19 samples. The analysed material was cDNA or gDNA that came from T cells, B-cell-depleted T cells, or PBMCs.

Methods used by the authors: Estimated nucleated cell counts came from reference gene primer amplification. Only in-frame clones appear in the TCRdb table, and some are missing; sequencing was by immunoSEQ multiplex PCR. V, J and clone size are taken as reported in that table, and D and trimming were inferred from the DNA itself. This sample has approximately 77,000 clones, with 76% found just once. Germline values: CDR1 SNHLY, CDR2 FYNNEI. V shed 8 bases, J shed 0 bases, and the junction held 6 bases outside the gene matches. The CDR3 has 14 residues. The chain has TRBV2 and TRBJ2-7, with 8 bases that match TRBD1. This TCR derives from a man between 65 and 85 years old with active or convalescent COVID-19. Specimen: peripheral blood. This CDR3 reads CASQTGGSSYEQYF. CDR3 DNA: TGTGCCAGCCAAACAGGGGGTTCCTCCTACGAGCAGTACTTC.